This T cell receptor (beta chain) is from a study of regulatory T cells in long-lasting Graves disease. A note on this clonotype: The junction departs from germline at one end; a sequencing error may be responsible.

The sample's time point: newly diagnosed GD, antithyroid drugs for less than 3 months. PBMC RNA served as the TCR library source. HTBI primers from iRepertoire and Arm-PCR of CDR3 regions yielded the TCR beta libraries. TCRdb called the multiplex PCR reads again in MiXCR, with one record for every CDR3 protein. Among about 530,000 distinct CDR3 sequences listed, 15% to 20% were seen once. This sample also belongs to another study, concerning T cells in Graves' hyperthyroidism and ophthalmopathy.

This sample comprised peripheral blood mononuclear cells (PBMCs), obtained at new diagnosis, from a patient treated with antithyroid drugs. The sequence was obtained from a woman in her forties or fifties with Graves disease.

CDR3 protein: CSAPKSTSGGERTYNEQSF. The CDR3 region has the DNA TGCAGTGCCCCGAAATCGACTAGCGGGGGAGAGAGGACCTACAATGAGCAGTCCTTC. This rearrangement joins TRBV20-1 to TRBJ2-1, with 12 bases fitting TRBD2. The CDR3 loop spans 19 amino acids. Germline loops: CDR1 DFQATT, CDR2 SNEGSKA (reference sequence).